This TCR beta chain was retrieved from a study of human T cells and chemical hapten exposure. In this sample, this clonotype turned up many times. TCRdb processed the RACE reads anew with MiXCR; each CDR3 protein has one entry. The sample includes 56,000 or so distinct CDR3 sequences, 8.5% to 10% seen only once; the top ten take 8.5% to 10%. Documented time point: pre-sensitization, week 0. Treatment of the sample: therapeutic diphenylcyclopropenone sensitization with weekly scalp DPC. Total RNA came from unfractionated whole blood. Sequences were derived from whole blood, sampled in connection with sensitization to the hapten diphenylcyclopropenone (DPC). This TCR was recovered from a young woman with alopecia areata. Some clones in this sample may be carry-over from other donors' samples.

The CDR3 loop reads CASSLKWYEQFF. As DNA, the CDR3 is TGTGCCAGCAGCTTAAAGTGGTATGAGCAGTTCTTC. The chain joins TRBV7-2 to TRBJ2-1; D is uncertain. V gave up 2 bases and J gave up 8 bases, with 7 bases separating them. The CDR3 totals 12 residues. CDR1 is SGHTA and CDR2 is FQGNSA in the germline V gene. The full variable domain, with the rest looked up from reference TRBV7-2 and TRBJ2-1, is GAGVSQSPSNKVTEKGKDVELRCDPISGHTALYWYRQSLGQGLEFLIYFQGNSAPDKSGLPSDRFSAERTGGSVSTLTIQRTQQEDSAVYLCASSLKWYEQFFGPGTRLTVL.